This T cell receptor (beta chain) stems from a study of shared clonotypes between healthy human individuals. Study details: Samples came from a couple of female and a few male donors aged 18 to 49.

V gave up 4 bases and J gave up 6 bases, with 11 bases separating them. This CDR3 has 12 residues. Germline V gene sequence: CDR1 SGDLS, CDR2 YYNGEE. Genomic DNA of each subset was evenly split across several immunoSEQ plates. Only in-frame clones appear in the TCRdb table, and some are missing; sequencing was by immunoSEQ multiplex PCR. The table includes 1.5 million to 2.5 million clones, less than 95% detected once. As regards this clone: The same CDR3 arises from other DNA sequences in this sample as well.

Positively selected for CCR7, the CD45RO-negative cells used as naive CD8 cells excluded terminally differentiated effector memory CD45RA+ cells. This receptor was obtained from a man aged 18 to 29 in good health. The gene calls are TRBV9 and TRBJ2-7, with a weak D call TRBD2 (5 bases). Sequenced: naive CD8+ T cells sorted from blood. CDR3 bases: TGTGCCAGCAGCCCCGCGGCGGGCGAGCAGTACTTC. The encoded protein is CASSPAAGEQYF. Full variable domain (rest looked up from reference TRBV9 and TRBJ2-7): DSGVTQTPKHLITATGQRVTLRCSPRSGDLSVYWYQQSLDQGLQFLIQYYNGEERAKGNILERFSAQQFPDLHSELNLSSLELGDSALYFCASSPAAGEQYFGPGTRLTVT.